Below, 8 T cell receptor beta chains from the same sample are listed, as sequenced in a study of T and B cells in COVID-19 patients. TRB was amplified from approximately 250-480 ng of blood genomic DNA. BIOMED2 TRB-A/B primer pools were used in multiplex TRB PCR. TCRdb redid the calling of the multiplex PCR reads with MiXCR, one entry per CDR3 protein. The table has fewer than 9,500 distinct CDR3 sequences, around 29% seen once. The sequenced sample was blood. These TCRs come from a human donor who had recovered from COVID-19.

This clonotype has only a few counts. The V gene is TRBV6-1, the J gene TRBJ1-2; tentatively, D is TRBD1 (6 bases). Germline V gives CDR1 MNHNS, CDR2 SASEGT. Trimming took 4 bases from V and 7 from J, leaving 19 bases between them. The CDR3 consists of 15 residues. CDR3 DNA sequence: TGTGCCAGCAGTGGAACCGGGGCAGGGGCAGTTGGCTACACCTTC. It encodes CASSGTGAGAVGYTF.

The chain uses TRBV12-3 or TRBV12-4 and TRBJ1-1; possible D gene TRBD1, 5 bases. The V end was cut by 3 bases, the J end by 10 bases, with 9 bases between. There are 11 residues in the CDR3. The CDR3 nucleotides read TGTGCCAGCAGTTTCCGGGGGGGAGCTTTCTTT. It yields the protein CASSFRGGAFF.

J is TRBJ1-2 and V is TRBV20-1, with D maybe TRBD1 (5 bases). V dropped 5 bases and J dropped 5 bases, with 12 bases sitting between them. CDR3 length equals 12 residues. Germline-derived CDR1 and CDR2 are DFQATT and SNEGSKA (reference sequence). Here the CDR3 reads CSALPGLYGYTF. The DNA of the CDR3 is TGCAGTGCTTTGCCAGGGTTGTATGGCTACACCTTC.

The sample holds a few counts of this clonotype. The CDR3 DNA reads as TGTGCCAGCAGCTTTTACAGCCTCCGGGCTAATGAAAAACTGTTTTTT. It specifies CASSFYSLRANEKLFF. V gene TRBV5-5 combines with J gene TRBJ1-4; no clear D. Trimming shortened V by 2 bases and J by 3 bases, and 14 bases separated the two germline ends. CDR3 length: 16 residues. CDR1 is SGHKS and CDR2 is YYEKEE in the germline V gene (reference sequence).

Remarks on this clonotype: A much more abundant neighbour one base away suggests this may be a read error. V is TRBV27 and J is TRBJ2-3, with D perhaps matching TRBD1 (5 bases). The germline gives CDR1 MNHEY, CDR2 SMNVEV (reference sequence). Trimming left V 2 bases short and J 0 bases short, with 12 bases between. This CDR3 is built from 16 residues. Written as DNA, the CDR3 is TGTGCCAGCAGTTTAGCCGCAGGGATGAGCACAGATACGCAGTATTTT. Translating it yields CASSLAAGMSTDTQYF.

The chain employs TRBV5-4 and TRBJ2-7; weak D call: TRBD1 (5 bases). Trimming left V 2 bases short and J 0 bases short, with 12 bases between. CDR3 length: 15 amino acids. From germline, CDR1 is SGHNT and CDR2 YYREEE (reference sequence). The CDR3 is CASSFGHGISYEQYF. CDR3 nucleotide sequence: TGTGCCAGCAGCTTCGGACACGGAATCTCCTACGAGCAGTACTTC.

On this clonotype itself: Germline is not matched at one junction end, which may reflect a read error. V gene TRBV10-3 combines with J gene TRBJ2-3; D unclear. The germline V gene has CDR1 ENHRY and CDR2 SYGVKD. The CDR3 consists of 13 residues. The CDR3 spells CASSDGITDTQYF. The CDR3 DNA reads as TGTGCCAGCAGTGACGGAATCACAGATACGCAGTATTTT.

The CDR3 here is CASSATPGPPQYF. CDR3 DNA: TGTGCCAGCAGCGCAACCCCGGGCCCACCCCAGTACTTC. This rearrangement joins TRBV5-3 to TRBJ2-5, with D uncertain. TRBV5-3 is classed as an ORF, of uncertain function. This CDR3 is 13 amino acids long. The V end was cut by 8 bases, the J end by 9 bases, with 20 bases between.